This T cell receptor beta chain is drawn from a study of blood T cell repertoires in COVID-19. The data were produced by immunoSEQ multiplex PCR, yet TCRdb's version contains in-frame clones alone and is incomplete. The repertoire consists of about 300,000 clones, with roughly 90% occurring once and the leading ten covering around 6.6%. The germline V gene has CDR1 KGHSH and CDR2 LQKENI. The CDR3 spans 13 residues. Between the trimmed V and J ends, which lost 5 bases and 2 bases, there was a span of 10 bases. The sequenced sample consisted of peripheral blood. The chain combines TRBV18 with TRBJ2-7, with a possible D match to TRBD1 (6 bases). This receptor was obtained from a man aged 18 to 29 who had recovered from COVID-19. The CDR3 region has the DNA TGTGCCAGCTCATCAAGGACAGCCTACGAGCAGTACTTC. Residues: CASSSRTAYEQYF.